A single sample gave rise to the 9 T cell receptor beta chains below, sequenced in a study of T cell responses to AZD1222 COVID-19 vaccine. Clones were read by immunoSEQ multiplex PCR, and TCRdb kept only the in-frame ones, dropping some. The table has 100,000 to 140,000 clones, about nine tenths seen once. The source was peripheral blood, collected 28 days after the second AZD1222 dose. These receptors were collected from an adult who received the AZD1222 COVID-19 vaccine.

The genes are TRBV28 and TRBJ2-4, with no clear D. V lost 4 bases and J 3 bases, leaving 10 bases between the germline ends. The CDR3 spans 14 residues. Germline values: CDR1 MDHEN, CDR2 SYDVKM. Here the CDR3 reads CASSSAGVKNIQYF. The CDR3 nucleotides are TGTGCCAGCAGTTCTGCCGGAGTCAAAAACATTCAGTACTTC.

The rearrangement joins TRBV18 to TRBJ2-3; no firm D call. CDR3 length equals 16 residues. V was trimmed by 1 base and J by 6 bases, leaving 17 bases between them. Germline loops: CDR1 KGHSH, CDR2 LQKENI. CDR3 loop: CASSPRIRAREDTQYF. The CDR3 DNA follows: TGTGCCAGCTCACCACGTATCCGGGCCCGCGAGGATACGCAGTATTTT.

J is TRBJ1-2 and V is TRBV2, with a possible D match to TRBD1 (6 bases). CDR1 is SNHLY, CDR2 FYNNEI, per germline. The CDR3 totals 14 residues. Between the trimmed V and J ends, which lost 2 bases and 3 bases, there was a span of 10 bases. The CDR3 nucleotides read TGTGCCAGCAGTGAACAGGGGTTGGACTATGGCTACACCTTC. Its protein product is CASSEQGLDYGYTF.

The chain uses TRBV24-1 and TRBJ2-3; 7 bases line up with TRBD1. This CDR3 comprises 15 residues. V was clipped by 7 bases and J by 2 bases; unmatched bases: 8. Germline CDR1 is KGHDR and CDR2 is SFDVKD. CDR3 amino acids: CATSPGDSNTDTQYF. The CDR3 DNA is TGTGCCACCAGCCCCGGGGACAGCAACACAGATACGCAGTATTTT.

This chain uses TRBV9 with TRBJ1-1; D call uncertain. V shed 3 bases and J shed 13 bases, with 19 bases lying between them. CDR3 length: 13 amino acids. From germline, CDR1 is SGDLS and CDR2 YYNGEE. As DNA, the CDR3 is TGTGCCAGCAGCGCGGGAGGTGAGGTTTGGGTTTTCTTT. Translating gives CASSAGGEVWVFF.

This chain links TRBV18 with TRBJ1-1; 8 bases fit TRBD1. Losses at the gene ends were 3 bases for V and 7 bases for J; bases not matched to a gene: 7. Germline CDR1 reads KGHSH; CDR2 reads LQKENI. This CDR3 contains 14 residues. The CDR3 nucleotides read TGTGCCAGCTCACCGTCGACAGGGGTCGGTGAAGCTTTCTTT. It translates to CASSPSTGVGEAFF. The full variable domain, its missing parts supplied by reference TRBV18 and TRBJ1-1, is NAGVMQNPRHLVRRRGQEARLRCSPMKGHSHVYWYRQLPEEGLKFMVYLQKENIIDESGMPKERFSAEFPKEGPSILRIQQVVRGDSAAYFCASSPSTGVGEAFFGQGTRLTVV.

CDR3: CASSFQSLAGYEQYF. CDR3 DNA sequence: TGTGCCAGCAGCTTCCAGTCCCTAGCGGGATATGAGCAGTACTTC. The chain combines TRBV5-4 with TRBJ2-7, with 9 bases aligning to TRBD2. The CDR3 runs 15 residues. Per germline, CDR1 SGHNT and CDR2 YYREEE (reference sequence). With V trimmed by 2 bases and J by 7 bases, 10 bases remained unmatched.

The chain combines TRBV6-2 or TRBV6-3 with TRBJ2-7; no clear D gene. CDR3 size: 14 residues. Trimming left V 1 base short and J 0 bases short, with 7 bases between. Germline loops: CDR1 MNHEY, CDR2 SVGEGT. CDR3 sequence reads: CASSYLSSSYEQYF. The DNA for the CDR3 is TGTGCCAGCAGTTACTTGAGTAGCTCCTACGAGCAGTACTTC.

This sequence joins TRBV11-3 and TRBJ2-3; 11 nucleotides align to TRBD2. Germline V gene sequence: CDR1 SGHNT, CDR2 YENEEA. Trimming removed 5 bases from V and 1 base from J; junction bases left unmatched: 8. The CDR3 length is 17 residues. CDR3 sequence (DNA): TGTGCCAGCAGCAGCTCTGGGACTAGCGGTGGCACAGATACGCAGTATTTT. This encodes CASSSSGTSGGTDTQYF.